The 2 T cell receptor beta chains below come from one sample, sequenced in a study of metastatic and nonmetastatic thyroid tumors. Using MiXCR, TCRdb reanalyzed the PCR reads. Of some 8,400 clones in the sample, approximately 40% were seen once. Treatment of any kind had been given to no patient before thyroid surgery. The sequencing input was tumor tissue. The receptor source for this set is a male donor with papillary thyroid cancer or a benign thyroid nodule (not recorded which). Some clones in this sample may be carry-over from other donors' samples.

V gene TRBV30 combines with J gene TRBJ1-3; D is undetermined. In germline, CDR1 is GTSNPN, CDR2 SVGIG (reference sequence). Trimming removed 4 bases at V and 7 bases at J, with 14 bases between. This CDR3 comprises 13 residues. The CDR3 loop is CAWTKGLGNTIYF. CDR3 DNA: TGTGCCTGGACTAAAGGGCTCGGGAACACCATATATTTT.

This clone was observed many times. Possible read error: a much larger clone is one base away. The chain recombines TRBV5-1 with TRBJ2-3; possible D gene TRBD2, 6 bases. Trimming cost V 4 bases and J 2 bases, with 26 bases left between them. Germline V gene sequence: CDR1 SGHRS, CDR2 YFSETQ. This CDR3 region has 19 residues. Here the CDR3 DNA reads TGCGCCAGCAGCCACCCCCAACGGGTGTTAGCGGTAACCACAGATACGCAGTATTTT. This codes for CASSHPQRVLAVTTDTQYF.